What follows are 8 T cell receptor beta chains derived from one specimen sequenced in a study of blood T cells in healthy people across ages (dated by TCRdb to between 2014 and 2017). The receptor library was made with 5' RACE. A second PCR of about 6 to 12 cycles was performed with a sample-barcoded 5' primer and a J-beta primer mix. TCRdb reworked the public reads: Q25 trimming with fastp, MiXCR clone assembly, productive beta chains retained. Rows matching on CDR3 protein sequence are summarized as one entry with the most common DNA and genes. For this sample the table gives around 2 million distinct CDR3 sequences, of which around 40% were detected only once. The ten biggest clones cover roughly 24% of the sample. The material sequenced was blood. The receptors here all came from a human donor in good health.

Comments on this clonotype: A read error may be the cause here, since a much bigger clone is one base away. J is TRBJ2-2 and V is TRBV4-3, with D perhaps given as TRBD1 or TRBD2 (5 bases each). The CDR3 is 15 residues long. Per the germline V gene, CDR1 is LGHNA and CDR2 is YSLEER. The CDR3 DNA reads as TGCGCCAGCAGCCAAGGGTCGGACAACACCGGGGAGCGGTTTTTT. Its translation: CASSQGSDNTGERFF.

This clonotype has a handful of counts. The chain employs TRBV18 and TRBJ2-3; no reliable D call. The CDR3 length is 15 residues. V lost 4 bases to trimming and J lost 2 bases, with 13 bases between them. CDR1 and CDR2 from the germline V gene are KGHSH and LQKENI. The CDR3 region is CASSRLTRNTDTQYF. As DNA, the CDR3 is TGTGCCAGCTCACGGCTTACTCGGAACACAGATACGCAGTATTTT.

This clonotype showed up just a few times. The germline gene is not matched at one end of the junction; a read error may be the cause. The chain employs TRBV10-3 and TRBJ2-7; the match to TRBD1 covers 8 bases. The CDR3 runs 14 residues. CDR1 is ENHRY and CDR2 is SYGVKD in the germline V gene. In nucleotides, the CDR3 is TGTGCCTTCAGTGCGGACAGGGAAGTCGACGAGCAGTACTTC. Its translation: CAFSADREVDEQYF.

The V call is TRBV5-5, the J call TRBJ1-2, with no clear D. Trimming cost V 4 bases and J 4 bases, with 17 bases left between them. The CDR3 runs to 15 residues. Looked up from germline, CDR1 is SGHKS and CDR2 is YYEKEE (reference sequence). DNA for the CDR3: TGTGCCAGCAGCCAGCGTGGCAGGTCTCTCTATGGCTACACCTTC. Its translation: CASSQRGRSLYGYTF.

V and J are TRBV12-3 or TRBV12-4 and TRBJ1-2, with 7 bases fitting TRBD1. The CDR3 totals 13 residues. V shed 7 bases, J shed 4 bases, and the junction held 6 bases outside the gene matches. CDR3 coding DNA: TGTGCCAGCATAGGGGGCCCTTCCTATGGCTACACCTTC. It translates to CASIGGPSYGYTF.

The sample holds a few counts of this clonotype. The genes are TRBV6-6 and TRBJ2-7; maybe TRBD2 (6 bases). Germline assignment: CDR1 MNHNY and CDR2 SVGAGI (reference sequence). V was pared by 7 bases and J by 5 bases, with 18 bases between. CDR3 length: 14 residues. The CDR3 nucleotides read TGTGCCAGCACTCCGGGAGAGGGATGGGACGAGCAGTACTTC. Translated: CASTPGEGWDEQYF.

This clonotype was counted between two and nine times. CDR3 sequence: CSASTGTGLNSPLHF. In nucleotides, the CDR3 is TGCAGTGCCTCGACCGGGACAGGGCTAAATTCACCCCTCCACTTT. V and J are TRBV20-1 and TRBJ1-6; 9 bases align to TRBD1. J lost 7 bases, V lost 6 bases, and 10 bases had no gene match. Germline CDR1 reads DFQATT; CDR2 reads SNEGSKA (reference sequence). The CDR3 runs 15 residues.

This clonotype was observed a handful of times. The chain has TRBV7-9 and TRBJ2-4, with 7 bases aligning to TRBD1. The better agreement between TRBJ2-7 and the DNA end casts doubt on the J call. In germline, CDR1 is SEHNR, CDR2 FQNEAQ (reference sequence). This CDR3 spans 12 amino acids. The CDR3 sequence: CASTGTAYEQYF. For the CDR3, the DNA is TGTGCCAGCACCGGGACAGCCTACGAGCAGTACTTC.